These 20 T cell receptor beta chains share one sample of origin, sequenced in a study of T-cell memory formation after mild COVID-19. TCRdb ran MiXCR on the 5' RACE reads and lists one entry per CDR3 protein. The sample includes 150,000 to 200,000 distinct CDR3 sequences, roughly 15% of them seen just once. The sample was PBMCs or a T cell subset sorted from them (not recorded which). The receptors derive from an adult woman who had mild COVID-19 (a few samples of this study predate the infection). Cell type and time point are not known.

The chain carries TRBV11-3 and TRBJ2-1, with unresolved D. This CDR3 spans 13 amino acids. Germline CDR1 is SGHNT and CDR2 is YENEEA. With 5 bases removed from V and 7 bases from J, the gap between germline ends came to 12 bases. The CDR3 coding sequence is TGTGCCAGCAGCGAACTGACCCGTAATGAGCAGTTCTTC. Protein: CASSELTRNEQFF.

This clonotype was seen more than once but under ten times. The genes are TRBV12-3 or TRBV12-4 and TRBJ2-4; possibly TRBD1 or TRBD2 for D (6 bases each). V lost 2 bases to trimming and J lost 7 bases, with 9 bases between them. This CDR3 has 13 amino acids. CDR3 residues: CASSLQGRNIQYF. The DNA for the CDR3 is TGTGCCAGCAGTTTACAGGGGAGGAACATTCAGTACTTC.

This clonotype was detected only a few times. The chain couples TRBV4-2 to TRBJ2-7; D may be TRBD1 (6 bases). Germline V gives CDR1 LGHNA, CDR2 YNFKEQ. This CDR3 contains 15 residues. Between the trimmed V and J ends, which lost 1 base and 3 bases, there was a span of 13 bases. Written as DNA, the CDR3 is TGTGCCAGCAGCCAAGCCGGACAGAAGGACTACGAGCAGTACTTC. Translation gives CASSQAGQKDYEQYF.

This clonotype was detected a few times. The V and J genes are TRBV11-2 and TRBJ2-7, with D perhaps matching TRBD2 (6 bases). V was trimmed by 5 bases and J by 3 bases, leaving 11 bases between them. The germline CDR1 and CDR2 sequences are SGHAT and FQNNGV. CDR3 length: 13 amino acids. The CDR3: CASSPGRHYEQYF. The CDR3, as DNA: TGTGCCAGCAGCCCCGGGAGACACTACGAGCAGTACTTC.

The chain joins TRBV12-3 or TRBV12-4 to TRBJ1-2; possible D gene TRBD1, 5 bases. CDR3 length: 12 amino acids. The CDR3 loop is CANYPSGTGYTF. The CDR3 DNA sequence: TGTGCGAACTACCCCTCCGGGACCGGCTACACCTTC.

The chain employs TRBV24-1 and TRBJ2-3; 8 bases agree with TRBD1. This CDR3 is built from 15 residues. Germline loops: CDR1 KGHDR, CDR2 SFDVKD. V lost 3 bases to trimming and J lost 3 bases; unmatched junction nucleotides: 4. The CDR3 spells CATSDPRDRTDTQYF. The CDR3 DNA is TGTGCCACCAGTGATCCCCGGGACAGGACAGATACGCAGTATTTT.

This clonotype turned up a few times. This rearrangement joins TRBV12-3 or TRBV12-4 to TRBJ2-7; D is unresolved. Trimming cost V 5 bases and J 6 bases, with 14 bases left between them. This CDR3 comprises 13 residues. The chain's CDR3 is CASSPPSYLEQYF. The CDR3 nucleotides read TGTGCCAGCAGTCCCCCCTCCTACCTCGAGCAGTACTTC.

This clonotype was seen a handful of times. The V gene is TRBV7-3, the J gene TRBJ2-3; perhaps TRBD1 as D (6 bases). CDR1 and CDR2 (germline): SGHTA, FQGTGA. With 5 bases removed from V and 4 bases from J, the gap between germline ends came to 13 bases. CDR3 length equals 14 residues. CDR3 DNA sequence: TGTGCCAGCAGCCATACAGGGAGCGCAGATACGCAGTATTTT. This translates into CASSHTGSADTQYF.

This clonotype was counted at least ten times. J is TRBJ2-1 and V is TRBV7-9; D is undetermined. Trimming took 3 bases from V and 9 from J, leaving 3 bases between them. The CDR3 totals 10 residues. Germline V gene lookup returns CDR1 SEHNR and CDR2 FQNEAQ (reference sequence). For the CDR3, the DNA is TGTGCCAGCAGCTTGAGTGAGCAGTTCTTC. It translates to CASSLSEQFF.

This clonotype has only a few counts. The genes are TRBV5-1 and TRBJ2-3; D gene unclear. CDR1 is SGHRS and CDR2 is YFSETQ in the germline V gene. The CDR3 sequence is 14 residues long. V was trimmed by 0 bases and J by 6 bases, leaving 11 bases between them. The CDR3 region is CASSLGTFWDTQYF. As DNA, the CDR3 is TGCGCCAGCAGCTTGGGGACCTTTTGGGATACGCAGTATTTT.

This chain uses TRBV5-1 with TRBJ1-1; D remains unclear. Germline V CDR1 and CDR2: SGHRS, YFSETQ. The length of the CDR3 is 17 residues. The V end lost 0 bases, the J end lost 1 base, and 16 bases lay between the germline ends. Here the CDR3 DNA reads TGCGCCAGCAGCTTGGGAACATTAGGACTGTCGAACACTGAAGCTTTCTTT. Amino acid sequence: CASSLGTLGLSNTEAFF.

This clonotype has more than one count but fewer than ten. The chain has TRBV20-1 and TRBJ2-5; D might be TRBD2 (6 bases). This CDR3 has 9 residues. V gave up 6 bases and J gave up 9 bases, with 8 bases separating them. The V gene's germline CDR1 is DFQATT and CDR2 SNEGSKA (reference sequence). The chain's CDR3 is CSAGEAQYF. CDR3 in DNA: TGCAGTGCCGGGGAGGCCCAGTACTTC.

The V and J genes are TRBV6-1 and TRBJ1-2; weak D call: TRBD1 (5 bases). Germline CDR1 and CDR2: MNHNS and SASEGT. The CDR3 loop spans 17 amino acids. Trimming pared 5 bases from V and 0 bases from J, leaving 19 bases between. CDR3 loop: CASSPSLGDPTNYGYTF. CDR3 in DNA: TGTGCCAGCAGTCCCTCACTTGGGGACCCGACTAACTATGGCTACACCTTC.

V and J are TRBV4-1 and TRBJ2-1, with no clear D. Germline CDR1 reads MGHRA; CDR2 reads YSYEKL. The V end was cut by 1 base, the J end by 2 bases, with 6 bases between. The CDR3 sequence is 14 residues long. The CDR3 sequence is CASSQGSPYNEQFF. The CDR3 DNA reads as TGCGCCAGCAGCCAAGGGAGCCCCTACAATGAGCAGTTCTTC.

This chain uses TRBV3-1 with TRBJ2-7; the match to TRBD2 covers 8 bases. From germline, CDR1 is LGHDT and CDR2 YNNKEL (reference sequence). V gave up 1 base and J gave up 4 bases; unmatched junction bases: 3. CDR3 length: 14 amino acids. For the CDR3, the DNA is TGTGCCAGCAGCCAAGGAGGCGGGGGGTACGAGCAGTACTTC. It encodes CASSQGGGGYEQYF.

This clonotype came up a few times. J is TRBJ2-7 and V is TRBV12-3 or TRBV12-4, with D unresolved. Trimming cost V 6 bases and J 0 bases, with 9 bases left between them. The CDR3 consists of 13 residues. The CDR3 region is CASSLTSSYEQYF. The CDR3 DNA is TGTGCCAGCAGCCTGACTTCCTCCTACGAGCAGTACTTC.

The chain has TRBV13 and TRBJ1-1; D perhaps matches TRBD1 (5 bases). CDR3 length equals 14 residues. V lost 1 base, J lost 3 bases, and 9 bases lay in between. Germline CDR1 reads PRHDT; CDR2 reads FYEKMQ (reference sequence). CDR3 in amino acids: CASSLDLGDTEAFF. Here the CDR3 DNA reads TGTGCCAGCAGCTTAGACCTGGGGGACACTGAAGCTTTCTTT. Combining the CDR3 with reference TRBV13 and TRBJ1-1 gives the whole variable domain AAGVIQSPRHLIKEKRETATLKCYPIPRHDTVYWYQQGPGQDPQFLISFYEKMQSDKGSIPDRFSAQQFSDYHSELNMSSLELGDSALYFCASSLDLGDTEAFFGQGTRLTVV.

Only a few counts were recorded for this clonotype. The chain recombines TRBV7-2 with TRBJ1-4, with D possibly matching TRBD1 (5 bases). From germline, CDR1 is SGHTA and CDR2 FQGNSA. This CDR3 has 15 amino acids. V lost 3 bases, J lost 5 bases, and 13 bases lay in between. The CDR3 region has the DNA TGTGCCAGCAGCTTTCGCAGGGTCGGGAATGAAAAACTGTTTTTT. The encoded protein is CASSFRRVGNEKLFF.

This clonotype came up a few times. The chain has TRBV7-8 and TRBJ2-1, with TRBD2 matching over 12 bases. Per germline, CDR1 SGHVS and CDR2 FQNEAQ. The CDR3 extends over 18 amino acids. The V segment lost 5 bases and the J segment 7 bases; nucleotides outside the gene matches: 15. The DNA of the CDR3 is TGTGCCAGCAGCAGCTTAACCCGGGCTCTAGCGGGAGGGAATGAGCAGTTCTTC. Translating it yields CASSSLTRALAGGNEQFF.

This clonotype was observed a few times. V gene TRBV20-1 combines with J gene TRBJ2-7, with D hard to call. The germline V gene encodes CDR1 DFQATT and CDR2 SNEGSKA (reference sequence). The CDR3 extends over 14 amino acids. The V end lost 3 bases, the J end lost 1 base, and 13 bases lay between the germline ends. CDR3 bases: TGCAGTGCTAGGGGTACTCCCGGGTCCTACGAGCAGTACTTC. Translation: CSARGTPGSYEQYF.